A single sample is the source of the 23 T cell receptor beta chains below, sequenced in a study of blood T cell repertoires in COVID-19. Using immunoSEQ multiplex PCR, the repertoire was profiled, and TCRdb retains in-frame clones only, with some absent. Among roughly 63,000 clones, 70% to 90% were seen once, and the ten largest hold over 1.2%. Sequencing was carried out using peripheral blood. These receptor sequences come from a man aged 55-75 years with acute or convalescent COVID-19.

V usage is TRBV5-1 and J usage is TRBJ1-1; 7 bases map to TRBD1. Trimming took 4 bases from V and 0 from J; bases not matched to a gene: 9. Germline V gene sequence: CDR1 SGHRS, CDR2 YFSETQ. The CDR3 is made up of 16 amino acids. The CDR3 coding sequence is TGCGCCAGCAGCCCGAGAGGCCAGGGGGTGAACACTGAAGCTTTCTTT. This gives the protein CASSPRGQGVNTEAFF. The complete variable domain, with remaining parts taken from reference TRBV5-1 and TRBJ1-1, reads KAGVTQTPRYLIKTRGQQVTLSCSPISGHRSVSWYQQTPGQGLQFLFEYFSETQRNKGNFPGRFSGRQFSNSRSEMNVSTLELGDSALYLCASSPRGQGVNTEAFFGQGTRLTVV.

This sequence joins TRBV28 and TRBJ1-2; a weak D match, TRBD1 (6 bases). The germline gives CDR1 MDHEN, CDR2 SYDVKM. CDR3 length: 15 amino acids. V dropped 3 bases and J dropped 5 bases, with 16 bases sitting between them. The CDR3 DNA is TGTGCCAGCAGTTTTGTTGGCAGGGGTGGATATGGCTACACCTTC. This gives the protein CASSFVGRGGYGYTF.

V usage is TRBV9 and J usage is TRBJ2-3, with 8 bases identical to TRBD2. The J segment lost 2 bases and the V segment lost 4 bases, leaving 9 bases of the junction unmatched. This CDR3 has 16 residues. CDR1 is SGDLS and CDR2 is YYNGEE in the germline V gene. For the CDR3, the DNA is TGTGCCAGCAGCCCGGGCGCCGGGAGGGTCACAGATACGCAGTATTTT. It yields the protein CASSPGAGRVTDTQYF.

The V and J genes are TRBV11-3 and TRBJ2-1, with TRBD1 as a possible D gene (5 bases). V lost 1 base to trimming and J lost 4 bases, with 8 bases between them. Germline V CDR1 and CDR2: SGHNT, YENEEA. CDR3 size: 14 residues. Here the CDR3 reads CASSLGAGYNEQFF. CDR3 nucleotides: TGTGCCAGCAGCTTAGGTGCAGGGTACAATGAGCAGTTCTTC.

This clone was detected only a few times. This chain joins TRBV5-4 and TRBJ2-1, with D perhaps matching TRBD2 (6 bases). Trimming removed 1 base at V and 14 bases at J, with 10 bases between. The CDR3 totals 11 residues. Germline V lookup: CDR1 SGHNT, CDR2 YYREEE (reference sequence). CDR3: CASSLSSGEFF. In nucleotides, the CDR3 is TGTGCCAGCAGCTTGAGTAGCGGCGAGTTCTTC.

This clone showed up just once. The chain couples TRBV5-5 to TRBJ2-1; TRBD2 agrees at 10 bases. CDR1 SGHKS and CDR2 YYEKEE come from the germline V gene (reference sequence). V shed 3 bases, J shed 0 bases, and the junction held 6 bases outside the gene matches. CDR3 length equals 17 residues. The CDR3 region is CASSSEASGSSYNEQFF. The CDR3 DNA follows: TGTGCCAGCAGCTCGGAGGCTAGCGGGAGCTCCTACAATGAGCAGTTCTTC.

The V gene is TRBV28, the J gene TRBJ1-1, with TRBD1 as a possible D gene (6 bases). The CDR3 consists of 15 residues. The V gene's germline CDR1 is MDHEN and CDR2 SYDVKM. V shed 7 bases and J shed 4 bases, with 19 bases lying between them. CDR3 sequence reads: CASTKPGGGRTEAFF. In DNA, the CDR3 is TGTGCCAGCACAAAACCGGGAGGGGGACGCACTGAAGCTTTCTTT.

This clone was observed a single time. This chain connects TRBV12-3 or TRBV12-4 to TRBJ1-5; D is unclear. V lost 0 bases to trimming and J lost 5 bases, with 5 bases between them. CDR3 length: 13 residues. The CDR3 nucleotides are TGTGCCAGCAGTTTAGCCGGGGATCAGCCCCAGCATTTT. It yields the protein CASSLAGDQPQHF.

This clone was seen only once. The chain joins TRBV6-1 to TRBJ2-2; D is perhaps TRBD2 (5 bases). This CDR3 comprises 14 residues. Trimming removed 2 bases from V and 5 bases from J, with 9 bases in between. The V gene's germline CDR1 is MNHNS and CDR2 SASEGT. The CDR3 sequence is CASSEIGETGELFF. The CDR3 nucleotides read TGTGCCAGCAGTGAAATTGGGGAGACCGGGGAGCTGTTTTTT.

The chain is built from TRBV5-8 and TRBJ1-1; D not resolved. Trimming pared 1 base from V and 1 base from J, leaving 8 bases between. The CDR3 contains 14 residues. From germline, CDR1 is SGHTS and CDR2 YDEGEE. The CDR3 bases are TGTGCCAGCAGCTTGAGGCGACAGAACACTGAAGCTTTCTTT. Amino acids: CASSLRRQNTEAFF.

This clone was seen once. The chain joins TRBV5-1 to TRBJ2-2; 8 nucleotides match TRBD2. CDR3 size: 14 residues. J gave up 7 bases and V 5 bases, and 7 bases lay outside the gene matches. Germline CDR1 reads SGHRS; CDR2 reads YFSETQ. The CDR3 DNA sequence: TGCGCCAGCAGATTAGCGGGAACCCTCGGGGAGCTGTTTTTT. Encoded protein: CASRLAGTLGELFF. The complete variable domain, with remaining parts taken from reference TRBV5-1 and TRBJ2-2, reads KAGVTQTPRYLIKTRGQQVTLSCSPISGHRSVSWYQQTPGQGLQFLFEYFSETQRNKGNFPGRFSGRQFSNSRSEMNVSTLELGDSALYLCASRLAGTLGELFFGEGSRLTVL.

This clone was counted once. The chain couples TRBV14 to TRBJ2-1; TRBD2 matches at 8 bases. CDR3 length: 15 residues. Germline assignment: CDR1 SGHDN and CDR2 FVKESK. V was clipped by 2 bases and J by 0 bases; unmatched bases: 0. The CDR3 sequence: CASSQLAGSYNEQFF. The CDR3 DNA sequence: TGTGCCAGCAGCCAACTAGCGGGCTCCTACAATGAGCAGTTCTTC.

CDR3 sequence (DNA): TGCGCCAGCAGCTTGGGGCAAAACACCGGGGAGCTGTTTTTT. Translated: CASSLGQNTGELFF. This rearrangement joins TRBV5-1 to TRBJ2-2; D is ambiguous. The CDR3 contains 14 residues. Deletions cut 0 bases from V and 2 bases from J, with 5 bases between. Per germline, CDR1 SGHRS and CDR2 YFSETQ. Full variable domain (outside the CDR3, taken from reference TRBV5-1 and TRBJ2-2): KAGVTQTPRYLIKTRGQQVTLSCSPISGHRSVSWYQQTPGQGLQFLFEYFSETQRNKGNFPGRFSGRQFSNSRSEMNVSTLELGDSALYLCASSLGQNTGELFFGEGSRLTVL.

The V call is TRBV24-1, the J call TRBJ2-3; 8 bases fit TRBD2. The CDR3 runs 12 residues. Germline-derived CDR1 and CDR2 are KGHDR and SFDVKD. V was pared by 10 bases and J by 3 bases, with 2 bases of the junction left unmatched. The CDR3 here is CATQRGTDTQYF. Written as DNA, the CDR3 is TGTGCCACACAGCGGGGGACAGATACGCAGTATTTT.

The V gene is TRBV7-3, the J gene TRBJ1-3; 7 bases line up with TRBD1. Germline V gene data show CDR1 as SGHTA and CDR2 as FQGTGA. V gave up 3 bases and J gave up 0 bases; unmatched junction bases: 2. This CDR3 contains 15 residues. CDR3 coding DNA: TGTGCCAGCAGCTTTTCAGGGGGCTCTGGAAACACCATATATTTT. It codes for CASSFSGGSGNTIYF.

The genes are TRBV20-1 and TRBJ2-1; no firm D call. The germline V gene has CDR1 DFQATT and CDR2 SNEGSKA (reference sequence). V lost 5 bases and J lost 8, with 7 bases in between. CDR3 size: 10 residues. The CDR3 sequence: CSAGPYEQFF. The CDR3 bases are TGCAGTGCTGGCCCATATGAGCAGTTCTTC.

The chain carries TRBV6-5 and TRBJ2-5; D might be TRBD2 (5 bases). CDR3 size: 12 residues. V was shortened by 7 bases and J by 1 base, with 7 bases between the two germline ends. The germline V gene encodes CDR1 MNHEY and CDR2 SVGAGI. CDR3 protein: CASTGIQETQYF. CDR3 DNA sequence: TGTGCCAGCACCGGGATCCAAGAGACCCAGTACTTC.

CDR3 loop: CASSQPGTHYNEQFF. The CDR3 bases are TGCGCCAGCAGCCAACCCGGGACACACTACAATGAGCAGTTCTTC. The chain is built from TRBV4-1 and TRBJ2-1, with TRBD1 as a possible D gene (6 bases). V was cut by 2 bases and J by 3 bases, with 11 bases left in between. The germline V gene has CDR1 MGHRA and CDR2 YSYEKL. CDR3 length: 15 residues.

The chain is built from TRBV28 and TRBJ2-7, with D possibly TRBD2 on 7 matching bases. CDR1 is MDHEN, CDR2 SYDVKM, per germline. V dropped 6 bases and J dropped 2 bases, with 17 bases sitting between them. CDR3 size: 15 residues. CDR3 bases: TGTGCCAGCAGCCCACGGGGGGCCTCGACCTACGAGCAGTACTTC. Translation gives CASSPRGASTYEQYF.

The chain combines TRBV2 with TRBJ1-5, with D possibly being TRBD1 (6 bases). The CDR3 is 16 amino acids. Trimming stripped 6 bases from V and 0 bases from J, with 15 bases between. In germline, CDR1 is SNHLY, CDR2 FYNNEI. The CDR3 is CASRPGQTYSNQPQHF. CDR3 coding DNA: TGTGCCAGCAGACCTGGACAGACTTATAGCAATCAGCCCCAGCATTTT. Full variable domain (outside the CDR3, taken from reference TRBV2 and TRBJ1-5): EPEVTQTPSHQVTQMGQEVILRCVPISNHLYFYWYRQILGQKVEFLVSFYNNEISEKSEIFDDQFSVERPDGSNFTLKIRSTKLEDSAMYFCASRPGQTYSNQPQHFGDGTRLSIL.

The gene calls are TRBV28 and TRBJ2-4, with D tentatively TRBD2 (6 bases). Germline CDR1 and CDR2: MDHEN and SYDVKM. There are 16 residues in the CDR3. Between the trimmed V and J ends, which lost 5 bases and 5 bases, there was a span of 19 bases. The DNA of the CDR3 is TGTGCCAGCAGTCCTGGGACGGCCTGGGGGGAAAACATTCAGTACTTC. Residues: CASSPGTAWGENIQYF.

This clone was counted once. V usage is TRBV7-9 and J usage is TRBJ2-2; 7 bases align to TRBD2. The germline gives CDR1 SEHNR, CDR2 FQNEAQ (reference sequence). The CDR3 runs to 16 residues. Trimming removed 5 bases from V and 2 bases from J; junction bases left unmatched: 8. The CDR3 sequence: CASSDPSGTNTGELFF. The CDR3 nucleotides are TGTGCCAGCAGCGACCCAAGCGGGACCAACACCGGGGAGCTGTTTTTT.

The J gene is TRBJ2-3, the V gene TRBV19, with 9 bases aligning to TRBD2. V lost 10 bases and J lost 1; bases outside the gene matches: 15. There are 17 residues in the CDR3. CDR1 LNHDA and CDR2 SQIVND come from the germline V gene (reference sequence). Here the CDR3 DNA reads TGTGCCACCGAACCGGGACTAGCTGGGTACGGCACAGATACGCAGTATTTT. It yields the protein CATEPGLAGYGTDTQYF.